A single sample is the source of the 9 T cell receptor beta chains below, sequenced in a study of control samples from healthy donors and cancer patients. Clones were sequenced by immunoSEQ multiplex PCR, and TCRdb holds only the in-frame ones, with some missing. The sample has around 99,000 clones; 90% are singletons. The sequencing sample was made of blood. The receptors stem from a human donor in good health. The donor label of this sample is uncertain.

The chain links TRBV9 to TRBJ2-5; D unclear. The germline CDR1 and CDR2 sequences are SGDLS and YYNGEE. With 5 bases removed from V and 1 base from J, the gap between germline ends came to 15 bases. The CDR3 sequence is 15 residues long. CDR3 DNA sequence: TGTGCCAGCAGTGACAACGACGTCCTCCAAGAGACCCAGTACTTC. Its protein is CASSDNDVLQETQYF.

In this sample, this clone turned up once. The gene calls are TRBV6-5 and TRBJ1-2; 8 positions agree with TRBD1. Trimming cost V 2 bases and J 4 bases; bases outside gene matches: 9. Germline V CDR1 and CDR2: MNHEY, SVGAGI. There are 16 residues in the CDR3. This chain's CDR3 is CASSYGSGGEPYGYTF. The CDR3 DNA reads TGTGCCAGCAGTTACGGATCAGGGGGCGAGCCCTATGGCTACACCTTC.

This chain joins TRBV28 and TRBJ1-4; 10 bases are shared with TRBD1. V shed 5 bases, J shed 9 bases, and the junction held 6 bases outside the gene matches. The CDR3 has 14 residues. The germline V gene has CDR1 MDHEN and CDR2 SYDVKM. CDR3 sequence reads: CASSGGDRGKKLFF. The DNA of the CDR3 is TGTGCCAGCAGTGGTGGGGACAGGGGTAAAAAACTGTTTTTT.

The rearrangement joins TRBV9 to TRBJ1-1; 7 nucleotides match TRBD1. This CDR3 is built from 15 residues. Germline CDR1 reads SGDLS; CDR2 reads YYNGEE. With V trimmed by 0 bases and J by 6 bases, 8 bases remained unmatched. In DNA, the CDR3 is TGTGCCAGCAGCGTAGAAGCGAAGGGGGCCGCTGAAGCTTTCTTT. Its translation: CASSVEAKGAAEAFF. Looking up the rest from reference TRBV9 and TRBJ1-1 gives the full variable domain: DSGVTQTPKHLITATGQRVTLRCSPRSGDLSVYWYQQSLDQGLQFLIQYYNGEERAKGNILERFSAQQFPDLHSELNLSSLELGDSALYFCASSVEAKGAAEAFFGQGTRLTVV.

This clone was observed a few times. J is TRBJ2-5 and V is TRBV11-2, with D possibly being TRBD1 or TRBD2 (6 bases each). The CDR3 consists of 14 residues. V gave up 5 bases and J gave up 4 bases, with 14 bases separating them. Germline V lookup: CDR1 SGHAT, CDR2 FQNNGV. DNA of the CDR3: TGTGCCAGCAGCCGAGGGGGGAGGAGAGAGACCCAGTACTTC. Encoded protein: CASSRGGRRETQYF.

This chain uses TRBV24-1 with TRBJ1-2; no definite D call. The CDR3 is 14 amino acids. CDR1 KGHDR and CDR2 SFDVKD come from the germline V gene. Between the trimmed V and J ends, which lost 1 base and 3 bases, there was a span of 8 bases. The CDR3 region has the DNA TGTGCCACCAGTGATTTTCTCCGGGACTATGGCTACACCTTC. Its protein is CATSDFLRDYGYTF.

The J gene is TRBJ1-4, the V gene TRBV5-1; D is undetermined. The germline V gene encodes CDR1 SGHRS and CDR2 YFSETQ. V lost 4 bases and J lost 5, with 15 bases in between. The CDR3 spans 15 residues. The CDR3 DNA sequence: TGCGCCAGCAGCCCAATAGGACTGAACAATGAAAAACTGTTTTTT. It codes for CASSPIGLNNEKLFF.

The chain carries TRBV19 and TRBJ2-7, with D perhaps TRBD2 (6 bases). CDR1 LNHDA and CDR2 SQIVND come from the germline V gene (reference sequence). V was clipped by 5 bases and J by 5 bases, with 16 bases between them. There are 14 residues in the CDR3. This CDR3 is CASSPGWAGNEQYF. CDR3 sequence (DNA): TGTGCCAGTAGTCCCGGATGGGCGGGGAACGAGCAGTACTTC.

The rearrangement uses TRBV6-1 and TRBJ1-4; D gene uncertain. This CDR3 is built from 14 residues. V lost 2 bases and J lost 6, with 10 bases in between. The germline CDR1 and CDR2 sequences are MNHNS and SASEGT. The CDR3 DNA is TGTGCCAGCAGTGAATCTTTGTCCCATGAAAAACTGTTTTTT. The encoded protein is CASSESLSHEKLFF.